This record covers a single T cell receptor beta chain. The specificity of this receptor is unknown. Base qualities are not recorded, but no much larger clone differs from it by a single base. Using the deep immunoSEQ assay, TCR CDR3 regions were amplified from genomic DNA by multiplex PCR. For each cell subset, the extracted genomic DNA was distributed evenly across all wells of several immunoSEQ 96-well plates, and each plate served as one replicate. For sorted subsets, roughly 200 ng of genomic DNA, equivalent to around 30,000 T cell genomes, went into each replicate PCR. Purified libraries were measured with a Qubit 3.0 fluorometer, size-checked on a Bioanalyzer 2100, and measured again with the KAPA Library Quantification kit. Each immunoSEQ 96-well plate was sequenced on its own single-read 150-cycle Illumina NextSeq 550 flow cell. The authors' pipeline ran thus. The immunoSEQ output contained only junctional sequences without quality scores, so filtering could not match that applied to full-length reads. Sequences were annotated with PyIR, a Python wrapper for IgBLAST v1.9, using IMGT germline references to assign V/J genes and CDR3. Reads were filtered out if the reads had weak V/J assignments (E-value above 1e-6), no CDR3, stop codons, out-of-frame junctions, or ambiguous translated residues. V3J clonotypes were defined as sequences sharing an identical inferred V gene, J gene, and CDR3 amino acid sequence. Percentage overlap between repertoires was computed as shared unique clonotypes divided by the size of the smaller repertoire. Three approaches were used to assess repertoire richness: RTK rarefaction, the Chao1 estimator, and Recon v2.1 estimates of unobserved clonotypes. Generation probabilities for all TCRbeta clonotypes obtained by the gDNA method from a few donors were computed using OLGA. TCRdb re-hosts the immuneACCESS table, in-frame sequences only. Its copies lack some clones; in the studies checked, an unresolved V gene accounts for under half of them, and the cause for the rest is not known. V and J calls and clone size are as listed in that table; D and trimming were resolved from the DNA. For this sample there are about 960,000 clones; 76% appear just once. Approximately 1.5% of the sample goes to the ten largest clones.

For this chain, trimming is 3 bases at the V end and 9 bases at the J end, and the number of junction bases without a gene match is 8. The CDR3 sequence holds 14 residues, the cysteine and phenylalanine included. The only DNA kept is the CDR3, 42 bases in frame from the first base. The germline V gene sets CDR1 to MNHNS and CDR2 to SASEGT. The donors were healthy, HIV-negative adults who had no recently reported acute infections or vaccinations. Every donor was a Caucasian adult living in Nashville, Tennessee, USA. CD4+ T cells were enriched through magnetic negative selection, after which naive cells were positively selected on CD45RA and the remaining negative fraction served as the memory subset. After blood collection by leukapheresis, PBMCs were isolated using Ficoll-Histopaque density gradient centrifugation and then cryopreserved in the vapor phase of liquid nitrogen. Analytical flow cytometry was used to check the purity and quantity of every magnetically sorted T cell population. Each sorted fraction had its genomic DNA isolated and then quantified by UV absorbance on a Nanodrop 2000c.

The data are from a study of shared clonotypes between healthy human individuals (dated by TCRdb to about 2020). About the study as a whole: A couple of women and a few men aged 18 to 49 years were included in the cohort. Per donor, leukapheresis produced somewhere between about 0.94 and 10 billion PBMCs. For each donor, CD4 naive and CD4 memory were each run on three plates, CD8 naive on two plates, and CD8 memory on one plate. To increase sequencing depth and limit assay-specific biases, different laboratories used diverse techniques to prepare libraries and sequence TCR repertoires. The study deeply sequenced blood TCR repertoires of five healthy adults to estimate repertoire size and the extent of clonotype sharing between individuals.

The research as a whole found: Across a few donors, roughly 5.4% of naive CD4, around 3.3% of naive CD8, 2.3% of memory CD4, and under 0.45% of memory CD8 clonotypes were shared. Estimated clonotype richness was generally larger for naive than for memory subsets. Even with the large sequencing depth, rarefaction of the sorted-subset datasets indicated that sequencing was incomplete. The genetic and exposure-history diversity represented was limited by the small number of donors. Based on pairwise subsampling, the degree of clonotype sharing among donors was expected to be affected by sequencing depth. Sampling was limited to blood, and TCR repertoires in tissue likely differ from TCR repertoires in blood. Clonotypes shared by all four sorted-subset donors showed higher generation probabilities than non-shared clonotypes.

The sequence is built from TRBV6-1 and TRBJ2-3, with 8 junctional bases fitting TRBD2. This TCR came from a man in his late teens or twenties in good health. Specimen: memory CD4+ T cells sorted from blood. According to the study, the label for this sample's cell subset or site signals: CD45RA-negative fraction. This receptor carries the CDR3 CASSDPPTSETQYF. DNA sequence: TGTGCCAGCAGTGACCCTCCGACTAGCGAGACGCAGTATTTT.